This TCR beta chain was captured in a study of cytomegalovirus exposure and HLA in healthy donors. Study summary: A later analysis reported the 90 to 150 validation repertoires used the same platform as the roughly 700 first-cohort repertoires.

The germline V gene encodes CDR1 LNHDA and CDR2 SQIVND (reference sequence). The CDR3 is 16 amino acids. Deletions cut 5 bases from V and 0 bases from J, with 14 bases between. Turning to this clone: Its antigen is not known.

Study findings and constraints: Many donors carried some public TCRs, although rarity characterized most TCR sequences. Some TCR beta chains (about 170 of them) were listed as cytomegalovirus-associated.

The method was immunoSEQ multiplex PCR; TCRdb's version includes in-frame clones alone and lacks a portion of them. The sample lists about 98,000 clones, roughly 89% seen once, with more than 3% in the top ten. Sequenced material: PBMCs. This chain uses TRBV19 with TRBJ1-5; possibly TRBD1 for D (5 bases). The receptor comes from a young woman in good health and CMV-seronegative. The CDR3 here is CASSSLTVYSNQPQHF. In nucleotides, the CDR3 is TGTGCCAGTAGTTCCCTGACAGTTTATAGCAATCAGCCCCAGCATTTT.